This T cell receptor (beta chain) is from a study of T-cell reconstitution after alpha-beta-depleted transplantation in children. Using unique molecular identifiers, the investigators prepared the TCRbeta library. TCRdb itself ran the PCR reads through MiXCR, one entry per CDR3 protein. There are approximately 200,000 distinct CDR3 sequences in the sample; more than 12% occur only once, and roughly 13% lies in the top ten. This CDR3 region has 15 residues. Trimming removed 5 bases from V and 2 bases from J, with 14 bases in between. In germline, CDR1 is SGHVS, CDR2 FNYEAQ. The chain recombines TRBV7-6 with TRBJ2-3, with D maybe TRBD2 (5 bases). The origin of this receptor is a human donor who donated a stem cell graft to a child with acute lymphoblastic leukemia. Sample: PBMCs from the stem cell graft donor, taken from the stem cell graft. The CDR3 loop reads CASSIFGGNTDTQYF. For the CDR3, the DNA is TGTGCCAGCAGCATTTTCGGAGGAAACACAGATACGCAGTATTTT.